This record concerns one TCR beta chain sequence. Its antigen remains unidentified. Sequencing was performed with immunoSEQ multiplex PCR; in TCRdb, only in-frame clones are kept and a portion is missing. This table holds around 170,000 clones, around 88% found once. CDR3 length: 12 amino acids. Trimming removed 6 bases at V and 3 bases at J, with 7 bases between. Germline-derived CDR1 and CDR2 are SNHLY and FYNNEI. The data were taken from a study of T cell responses to AZD1222 COVID-19 vaccine. Broader study findings: Targets within unmutated variant regions were reportedly found for nearly half of spike-specific TCRs. There were mostly white British donors and more females than males, and clonal diversity was possibly underestimated. The peak T cell response came first, and repertoires were sampled only after it.

The input for sequencing was peripheral blood, taken 28 days after the second AZD1222 dose. The chain joins TRBV2 to TRBJ2-3; D not resolved. This sequence was found in an adult who received the AZD1222 COVID-19 vaccine. Here the CDR3 reads CASSGLTDTQYF. As DNA, the CDR3 is TGTGCCAGCAGCGGTCTGACAGATACGCAGTATTTT.